The T cell receptor (beta chain) under discussion was sequenced for a study of radiotherapy plus CTLA-4 blockade in lung cancer. CDR3 size: 15 residues. Trimming removed 6 bases from V and 4 bases from J; junction bases left unmatched: 9. Germline V gene data show CDR1 as SGHDT and CDR2 as YYEEEE. Participants had chemo-refractory metastatic non-small-cell lung cancer and were treated with focal radiation plus ipilimumab CTLA-4 blockade. The protocol was immunoSEQ multiplex PCR, while the TCRdb copy is restricted to in-frame clones and leaves out a portion. The table has about 64,000 clones, 65% to 80% seen once.

The chain recombines TRBV5-6 with TRBJ2-5, with 10 bases matching TRBD1. The sample consisted of peripheral blood, taken from a patient treated with radiotherapy plus ipilimumab. This sequence was found in a human donor with non-small cell lung cancer whose response to radiotherapy plus ipilimumab could not be evaluated. DNA of the CDR3: TGTGCCAGCAACCCCGGGACAGGGGTTCTAGAGACCCAGTACTTC. Protein sequence: CASNPGTGVLETQYF.